The T cell receptor (beta chain) under discussion was sequenced for a study of early T cells in non-severe SARS-CoV-2 infection. Background on the study: Bulk RNA from unsorted whole blood was sequenced; chains were unpaired.

Researchers attached unique molecular identifiers to individual cDNA molecules. TCRdb re-analysed the 5' RACE reads in MiXCR, keeping a single row per CDR3 protein. The data hold about 92,000 distinct CDR3 sequences, with less than 15% observed a single time. Findings and limits, study-wide: Using VDJdb, the matching emphasized anti-spike CD8 responses while missing private and CD4 specificities.

The germline V gene has CDR1 MNHEY and CDR2 SVGAGI. Trimming at V came to 0 bases and at J to 5 bases, leaving 1 base not matched to a gene. This CDR3 is built from 15 residues. In the case of this clonotype: Its antigen is unknown.

The sequenced sample consisted of whole blood. This sequence originates from an adult who was a healthcare worker with PCR-confirmed SARS-CoV-2 infection or an uninfected control (not recorded which). The chain couples TRBV6-5 to TRBJ2-4, with 10 bases that match TRBD2. The CDR3 coding sequence is TGTGCCAGCAGTTACTCAACTAGCGGGGAAAACATTCAGTACTTC. Protein: CASSYSTSGENIQYF.